The source of this T cell receptor beta chain is a study of control samples from healthy donors and cancer patients. Trimming stripped 5 bases from V and 5 bases from J, with 15 bases between. The CDR3 has 14 residues. Germline-derived CDR1 and CDR2 are MNHEY and SVGEGT. Clones were read by immunoSEQ multiplex PCR, and TCRdb kept only the in-frame ones, dropping some. Of over 150,000 clones in the sample, around 90% were seen once. Sequencing input: blood. The rearrangement joins TRBV6-2 or TRBV6-3 to TRBJ1-1; the D gene is possibly TRBD1 (6 bases). This TCR came from a woman aged 50 to 60 in good health. CDR3 sequence (DNA): TGTGCCAGCAGTAACAACAGGGTTGCGACTGAAGCTTTCTTT. Translated, it gives CASSNNRVATEAFF.